Included here is one T cell receptor beta chain sequence, with context. CDR1 and CDR2 (germline): LNHDA, SQIVND (reference sequence). The CDR3 consists of 13 residues. V was clipped by 3 bases and J by 4 bases, with 9 bases between them. TCRdb's table, derived via immunoSEQ multiplex PCR, lists solely in-frame clones and lacks some. The table includes 40,000 to 50,000 clones, 86% detected once. The data were taken from a study of OX40 agonist ivuxolimab in advanced cancers. Turning to the study itself: Three patients got partial responses; one had hepatocellular carcinoma and two had cutaneous melanoma.

The TCR was taken from an adult with an advanced solid tumor such as melanoma, head and neck, liver or kidney cancer. J is TRBJ1-1 and V is TRBV19; weak D call: TRBD1 (6 bases). The sample in question was CD4+ or CD8+ T cells sorted from blood, obtained in a trial of the OX40 agonist ivuxolimab. The CDR3 coding sequence is TGTGCCAGTAGTATTCAGGGGCGCACTGAAGCTTTCTTT. As protein: CASSIQGRTEAFF.